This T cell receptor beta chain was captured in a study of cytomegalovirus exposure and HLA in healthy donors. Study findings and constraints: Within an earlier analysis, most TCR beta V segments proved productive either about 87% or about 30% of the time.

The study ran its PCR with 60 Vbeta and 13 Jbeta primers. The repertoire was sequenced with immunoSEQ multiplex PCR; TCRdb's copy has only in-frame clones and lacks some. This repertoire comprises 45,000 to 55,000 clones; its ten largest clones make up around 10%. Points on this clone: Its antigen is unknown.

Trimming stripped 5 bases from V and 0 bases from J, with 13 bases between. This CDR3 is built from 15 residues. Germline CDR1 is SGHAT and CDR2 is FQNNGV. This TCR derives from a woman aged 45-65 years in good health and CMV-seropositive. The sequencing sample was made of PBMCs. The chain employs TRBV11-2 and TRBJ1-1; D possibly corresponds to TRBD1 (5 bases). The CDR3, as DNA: TGTGCCAGCAGCGCGACGAACAGGATGAACACTGAAGCTTTCTTT. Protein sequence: CASSATNRMNTEAFF.